A selection of T cell receptor beta chains follows, all from one sample in a study of OX40 agonist ivuxolimab in advanced cancers. Generated by immunoSEQ multiplex PCR, the TCRdb table keeps only in-frame clones and is missing some. The table has some 110,000 clones, approximately 90% seen once. Source: CD4+ or CD8+ T cells sorted from blood, taken in a trial of the OX40 agonist ivuxolimab. Receptors were obtained from an adult with an advanced solid tumor such as melanoma, head and neck, liver or kidney cancer. CDR3s include the opening cysteine and the closing phenylalanine or tryptophan. The D gene is left open where the match is weak. Clone size is shown for a subset of rows, as once, few, many or a class of expanded clone.

J gene: TRBJ2-7
D gene: -
clone size: -
V gene: TRBV28
CDR3 DNA: TGTGCCAGCAGTTTACTGGGAGAGAACTACGAGCAGTACTTC
CDR3 protein: CASSLLGENYEQYF

J gene: TRBJ1-4
D gene: -
clone size: -
V gene: TRBV4-1
CDR3 DNA: TGCGCCAGCAGCCAAGATCCAGGCGCTGAAAAACTGTTTTTT
CDR3 protein: CASSQDPGAEKLFF

J gene: TRBJ1-6
D gene: TRBD1
clone size: -
V gene: TRBV9
CDR3 DNA: TGTGCCAGCAGTCGCCTTACAGGGGATAATTCACCCCTCCACTTT
CDR3 protein: CASSRLTGDNSPLHF

J gene: TRBJ1-2
D gene: TRBD1
clone size: -
V gene: TRBV28
CDR3 DNA: TGTGCCAGCAGTCCTGGACAGGCAGACTATGGCTACACCTTC
CDR3 protein: CASSPGQADYGYTF

J gene: TRBJ2-5
D gene: TRBD2
clone size: -
V gene: TRBV9
CDR3 DNA: TGTGCCAGCAGCGTAGGGGTTTTAGCGGGAGGGCAAGAGACCCAGTACTTC
CDR3 protein: CASSVGVLAGGQETQYF

J gene: TRBJ2-3
D gene: TRBD2
clone size: -
V gene: TRBV5-1
CDR3 DNA: TGCGCCAGCAGCTCGACTAGCGGAACAGATACGCAGTATTTT
CDR3 protein: CASSSTSGTDTQYF

J gene: TRBJ2-7
D gene: -
clone size: -
V gene: TRBV19
CDR3 DNA: TGTGCCAGTAGTATGTCGAGGGGGGGATTTTACGAGCAGTACTTC
CDR3 protein: CASSMSRGGFYEQYF

J gene: TRBJ1-6
D gene: -
clone size: -
V gene: TRBV28
CDR3 DNA: TGTGCCAGCCTTATGGGGGCAGGGGCTTCACCCCTCCACTTT
CDR3 protein: CASLMGAGASPLHF

J gene: TRBJ2-5
D gene: -
clone size: -
V gene: TRBV5-6
CDR3 DNA: TGTGCCAGCAGCTTGATAATTGTGCGGCGGGAAGCGGAGGAGACCCAGTACTTC
CDR3 protein: CASSLIIVRREAEETQYF

J gene: TRBJ2-5
D gene: -
clone size: -
V gene: TRBV14
CDR3 DNA: TGTGCCAGCAGCCAATTCGGGGGAGGAGAGACCCAGTACTTC
CDR3 protein: CASSQFGGGETQYF

J gene: TRBJ1-3
D gene: -
clone size: few
V gene: TRBV6-1
CDR3 DNA: TGTGCCAGCAGTTTCCCGGACTCTGGAAACACCATATATTTT
CDR3 protein: CASSFPDSGNTIYF

J gene: TRBJ1-1
D gene: -
clone size: -
V gene: TRBV28
CDR3 DNA: TGTGCCAGCGCTTATTCGGAATTATTGAACACTGAAGCTTTCTTT
CDR3 protein: CASAYSELLNTEAFF

J gene: TRBJ2-2
D gene: -
clone size: -
V gene: TRBV30
CDR3 DNA: TGTGCCTGGATGGACACCGGGGAGCTGTTTTTT
CDR3 protein: CAWMDTGELFF

J gene: TRBJ2-5
D gene: TRBD2
clone size: -
V gene: TRBV5-1
CDR3 DNA: TGCGCCAGCAGCCCAACTAGCGGAGTTCAAGAGACCCAGTACTTC
CDR3 protein: CASSPTSGVQETQYF

J gene: TRBJ2-7
D gene: -
clone size: -
V gene: TRBV7-9
CDR3 DNA: TGTGCCAGCGGGCCCAGTGGGAGGCCGAAAACCTACGAGCAGTACTTC
CDR3 protein: CASGPSGRPKTYEQYF

J gene: TRBJ2-1
D gene: -
clone size: -
V gene: TRBV11-3
CDR3 DNA: TGTGCCAGCAGCCAAGGGGGGGCGGCGGGTGAGCAGTTCTTC
CDR3 protein: CASSQGGAAGEQFF

J gene: TRBJ1-1
D gene: TRBD1
clone size: -
V gene: TRBV9
CDR3 DNA: TGTGCCAGCAGCTTAGGACAGGGGAGCTGGACTGAAGCTTTCTTT
CDR3 protein: CASSLGQGSWTEAFF

J gene: TRBJ1-2
D gene: TRBD1
clone size: once
V gene: TRBV27
CDR3 DNA: TGTGCCAGCAGCCCAGCTCGGGACAGGGGGCACTATGGCTACACCTTC
CDR3 protein: CASSPARDRGHYGYTF

J gene: TRBJ2-3
D gene: -
clone size: -
V gene: TRBV5-1
CDR3 DNA: TGCGCCAGCAGTGGGGAGGCAGATACGCAGTATTTT
CDR3 protein: CASSGEADTQYF

J gene: TRBJ2-1
D gene: TRBD2
clone size: -
V gene: TRBV4-3
CDR3 DNA: TGCGCCAGCAGCCAAGAAGGACTAGCGGTAAGGAATGAGCAGTTCTTC
CDR3 protein: CASSQEGLAVRNEQFF

J gene: TRBJ1-2
D gene: TRBD1
clone size: -
V gene: TRBV10-3
CDR3 DNA: TGTGCCATCAGTGACCCAGGGGGCCATGGCTACACCTTC
CDR3 protein: CAISDPGGHGYTF

J gene: TRBJ2-5
D gene: TRBD1
clone size: -
V gene: TRBV28
CDR3 DNA: TGTGCCAGCACTTCGCGGACAGGGGGAGAAATCGAGACCCAGTACTTC
CDR3 protein: CASTSRTGGEIETQYF

J gene: TRBJ1-5
D gene: -
clone size: -
V gene: TRBV7-2
CDR3 DNA: TGTGCCAGCAGCAGGGGGGGCGCAAGAGGCAATCAGCCCCAGCATTTT
CDR3 protein: CASSRGGARGNQPQHF

J gene: TRBJ1-2
D gene: -
clone size: -
V gene: TRBV7-9
CDR3 DNA: TGTGCCAGCACCTGGCTCGAGGAGCATGGCTACACCTTC
CDR3 protein: CASTWLEEHGYTF

J gene: TRBJ1-2
D gene: -
clone size: few
V gene: TRBV2
CDR3 DNA: TGTGCCAGCAGTGAGGGCAGGGCCGAAGGAGGCTACACCTTC
CDR3 protein: CASSEGRAEGGYTF

J gene: TRBJ1-2
D gene: -
clone size: -
V gene: TRBV6-5
CDR3 DNA: TGTGCCACCTATGCCCGCTATGGCTACACCTTC
CDR3 protein: CATYARYGYTF

J gene: TRBJ1-5
D gene: TRBD1
clone size: -
V gene: TRBV19
CDR3 DNA: TGTGCCAGTAGTACCTCAGGGGGCGGGAGCAATCAGCCCCAGCATTTT
CDR3 protein: CASSTSGGGSNQPQHF

J gene: TRBJ1-1
D gene: -
clone size: -
V gene: TRBV5-1
CDR3 DNA: TGCGCCAGCAGCTTGGGGAGCTTGAACACTGAAGCTTTCTTT
CDR3 protein: CASSLGSLNTEAFF

J gene: TRBJ2-2
D gene: -
clone size: -
V gene: TRBV7-9
CDR3 DNA: TGTGCCAGCAGCACGGACTGGCTCGGGGAGCTGTTTTTT
CDR3 protein: CASSTDWLGELFF